What follows are 28 T cell receptor beta chains derived from one specimen sequenced in a study of blood T cell repertoires in COVID-19. Produced via immunoSEQ multiplex PCR; TCRdb's table is partial and in-frame only. The sample consists of roughly 670,000 clones, around 89% of them appearing once. Source material: peripheral blood. Receptors were obtained from a woman under 30 with acute or convalescent COVID-19.

The chain carries TRBV2 and TRBJ1-1; D ambiguous. V lost 6 bases and J 6 bases, leaving 8 bases between the germline ends. Germline CDR1 SNHLY, CDR2 FYNNEI. The CDR3 spans 11 residues. For the CDR3, the DNA is TGTGCCAGCAGCCTTCCCCCTGAAGCTTTCTTT. This encodes CASSLPPEAFF.

This clone was seen once. The chain joins TRBV10-3 to TRBJ2-1; D perhaps matches TRBD1 (6 bases). V dropped 11 bases and J dropped 1 base, with 27 bases sitting between them. This CDR3 has 18 amino acids. Germline CDR1 is ENHRY and CDR2 is SYGVKD. CDR3: CAHGGSRVDRQSYNEQFF. The CDR3, as DNA: TGTGCCCACGGAGGTTCAAGAGTCGACAGGCAGTCCTACAATGAGCAGTTCTTC.

This sequence joins TRBV12-3 or TRBV12-4 and TRBJ1-2; no clear D gene. This CDR3 is 13 amino acids long. The V and J ends lost 5 bases and 7 bases respectively, with 14 bases between them. CDR3 residues: CASSAPGRPGYTF. The CDR3 DNA follows: TGTGCCAGCAGTGCGCCAGGAAGGCCTGGCTACACCTTC.

The sample holds one count of this clone. CDR3 coding DNA: TGTGCCAGCAGCTTCTACAGGCCAAGTGGCGGGGAGCTGTTTTTT. This sequence encodes CASSFYRPSGGELFF. This rearrangement joins TRBV5-8 to TRBJ2-2; TRBD1 is a possible D gene (5 bases). The CDR3 runs 15 residues. V lost 2 bases and J 7 bases, leaving 15 bases between the germline ends. Per the germline V gene, CDR1 is SGHTS and CDR2 is YDEGEE.

This rearrangement joins TRBV19 to TRBJ1-6, with TRBD1 matching 9 bases. Trimming removed 5 bases from V and 6 bases from J; junction bases left unmatched: 5. CDR3 length: 15 residues. Germline V gene data show CDR1 as LNHDA and CDR2 as SQIVND (reference sequence). The CDR3 nucleotides are TGTGCCAGTAGTGACCGGGACAGGGTTAATTCACCCCTCCACTTT. This translates into CASSDRDRVNSPLHF.

The chain carries TRBV5-5 and TRBJ2-7; possible D gene TRBD2, 7 bases. Germline CDR1 and CDR2: SGHKS and YYEKEE (reference sequence). The V and J ends lost 0 bases and 2 bases respectively, with 15 bases between them. This CDR3 is 16 amino acids long. The CDR3 nucleotides read TGTGCCAGCAGCTTGGCCGGGGGGTGGGACACCTACGAGCAGTACTTC. It is translated as CASSLAGGWDTYEQYF.

This clone has just one count. The chain couples TRBV19 to TRBJ2-3; 10 bases agree with TRBD2. This CDR3 has 16 amino acids. CDR1 is LNHDA and CDR2 is SQIVND in the germline V gene (reference sequence). V gave up 3 bases and J gave up 5 bases; unmatched junction bases: 8. DNA of the CDR3: TGTGCCAGTAGTATCCGAGCGGGGGGGCAGGTAGATACGCAGTATTTT. Protein sequence: CASSIRAGGQVDTQYF.

The CDR3 DNA reads as TGCAGCGTTGAACGCCAAGAGACCCAGTACTTC. Translating it yields CSVERQETQYF. The rearrangement uses TRBV29-1 and TRBJ2-5, with D uncertain. Germline V lookup: CDR1 SQVTM, CDR2 ANQGSEA. V dropped 2 bases and J dropped 1 base, with 2 bases sitting between them. This CDR3 comprises 11 residues.

J is TRBJ2-1 and V is TRBV6-5; unclear D gene. The CDR3 has 12 residues. Germline V lookup: CDR1 MNHEY, CDR2 SVGAGI. Trimming removed 7 bases at V and 12 bases at J, with 16 bases between. CDR3 coding DNA: TGTGCCAGCACCGGGTCCGGTTTAGGGCAGTTCTTC. It yields the protein CASTGSGLGQFF.

The genes are TRBV29-1 and TRBJ1-2; TRBD1 matches 7 bases. After removal of 6 bases from V and 2 bases from J, the junction contained 9 bases not matched to a gene. The CDR3 is 14 residues long. Germline lookup yields CDR1 SQVTM and CDR2 ANQGSEA. CDR3 DNA: TGCAGCGTCGAATTGACAGGGAGAAACTATGGCTACACCTTC. Residues: CSVELTGRNYGYTF.

The chain has TRBV9 and TRBJ2-2; a weak D match, TRBD1 (6 bases). With 5 bases removed from V and 5 bases from J, the gap between germline ends came to 10 bases. The germline gives CDR1 SGDLS, CDR2 YYNGEE. The CDR3 contains 13 residues. In nucleotides, the CDR3 is TGTGCCAGCAGTCGTCAGGGGACCGGGGAGCTGTTTTTT. It specifies CASSRQGTGELFF.

This sequence joins TRBV6-2 or TRBV6-3 and TRBJ1-4, with D tentatively TRBD1 (6 bases). CDR1 and CDR2 from the germline V gene are MNHEY and SVGEGT. Trimming removed 6 bases at V and 0 bases at J, with 11 bases between. The CDR3 extends over 15 amino acids. CDR3 sequence (DNA): TGTGCCAGCAGCCAGCGGACAGCAACTAATGAAAAACTGTTTTTT. It codes for CASSQRTATNEKLFF.

The chain has TRBV9 and TRBJ2-2, with 14 bases identical to TRBD2. CDR3 length: 16 residues. V shed 3 bases and J 6 bases; nucleotides not matched to a gene: 4. CDR1 is SGDLS, CDR2 YYNGEE, per germline. The CDR3 coding sequence is TGTGCCAGCAGCGACCCGACTAGCGGGGGGGCCGGGGAGCTGTTTTTT. Protein sequence: CASSDPTSGGAGELFF.

The genes are TRBV27 and TRBJ1-2, with a tentative D call TRBD1 (6 bases). The CDR3 spans 15 residues. Germline V lookup: CDR1 MNHEY, CDR2 SMNVEV (reference sequence). V dropped 1 base and J dropped 4 bases, with 13 bases sitting between them. CDR3 region: CASSLFGGAVYGYTF. The CDR3 DNA reads TGTGCCAGCAGTTTATTTGGGGGCGCAGTCTATGGCTACACCTTC.

This clone was seen a single time. V gene TRBV11-2 combines with J gene TRBJ2-7; tentative D call: TRBD1 (8 bases). Germline CDR1 is SGHAT and CDR2 is FQNNGV. The CDR3 is made up of 14 amino acids. V lost 5 bases, J lost 9 bases, and 20 bases lay in between. DNA for the CDR3: TGTGCCAGCAGCCCGCCTACAGGGGGGGCTTCGCAGTACTTC. Translated, it gives CASSPPTGGASQYF. The whole variable domain, filled in from reference TRBV11-2 and TRBJ2-7, reads EAGVAQSPRYKIIEKRQSVAFWCNPISGHATLYWYQQILGQGPKLLIQFQNNGVVDDSQLPKDRFSAERLKGVDSTLKIQPAKLEDSAVYLCASSPPTGGASQYFGPGTRLTVT.

V and J are TRBV15 and TRBJ2-7; 8 bases agree with TRBD1. CDR1 and CDR2 (germline): LNHNV, YYDKDF (reference sequence). The CDR3 is made up of 14 amino acids. The J segment lost 3 bases and the V segment lost 3 bases, leaving 4 bases of the junction unmatched. CDR3 sequence (DNA): TGTGCCACCAGCAGTAGGGACAGGCGCTACGAGCAGTACTTC. This codes for CATSSRDRRYEQYF.

The rearrangement uses TRBV10-3 and TRBJ1-2, with D hard to call. Germline lookup yields CDR1 ENHRY and CDR2 SYGVKD. CDR3 length: 13 amino acids. Trimming left V 3 bases short and J 7 bases short, with 12 bases between. The CDR3 is CAISDPRLFGYTF. The CDR3, as DNA: TGTGCCATCAGTGACCCCCGTCTCTTTGGCTACACCTTC.

This clone was picked up a small number of times. The rearrangement uses TRBV5-4 and TRBJ2-1, with 7 bases lining up with TRBD2. Germline lookup yields CDR1 SGHNT and CDR2 YYREEE (reference sequence). Losses at the gene ends were 0 bases for V and 6 bases for J; bases not matched to a gene: 6. The CDR3 runs to 15 residues. CDR3 nucleotides: TGTGCCAGCAGCTTGGAGCGGGGATCGGGCAATGAGCAGTTCTTC. This sequence encodes CASSLERGSGNEQFF.

CDR3 region: CASSPLPLPLAKNIQYF. The DNA of the CDR3 is TGTGCCAGCAGCCCACTTCCACTGCCTCTAGCCAAAAACATTCAGTACTTC. The chain carries TRBV3-1 (or the pseudogene TRBV3-2) and TRBJ2-4; D gene uncertain. The length of the CDR3 is 17 residues. Germline V gene lookup returns CDR1 LGHDT and CDR2 YNNKEL (reference sequence). Trimming took off 4 bases at V and 0 bases at J, with 16 bases between the two ends.

V and J are TRBV11-3 and TRBJ2-1, with 7 positions matching TRBD1. Germline V lookup: CDR1 SGHNT, CDR2 YENEEA. The J segment lost 7 bases and the V segment lost 5 bases, leaving 8 bases of the junction unmatched. This CDR3 is built from 14 residues. CDR3 region: CASSRQGLFNEQFF. The CDR3 region has the DNA TGTGCCAGCAGCCGACAGGGATTGTTTAATGAGCAGTTCTTC. Variable domain in full (rest from reference TRBV11-3 and TRBJ2-1): EAGVVQSPRYKIIEKKQPVAFWCNPISGHNTLYWYLQNLGQGPELLIRYENEEAVDDSQLPKDRFSAERLKGVDSTLKIQPAELGDSAVYLCASSRQGLFNEQFFGPGTRLTVL.

The gene calls are TRBV6-2 or TRBV6-3 and TRBJ1-2, with D possibly matching TRBD1 (5 bases). Trimming stripped 5 bases from V and 7 bases from J, with 8 bases between. Germline V CDR1 and CDR2: MNHEY, SVGEGT. This CDR3 comprises 11 residues. DNA of the CDR3: TGTGCCAGCAGTCAGGGAACTGGCTACACCTTC. Amino acids: CASSQGTGYTF.

The chain has TRBV14 and TRBJ2-1, with TRBD2 identical over 10 bases. CDR1 is SGHDN, CDR2 FVKESK, per germline. The CDR3 length is 18 residues. Trimming at V came to 0 bases and at J to 4 bases, leaving 9 bases not matched to a gene. The CDR3 spells CASSQDRRFSGGYNEQFF. CDR3 nucleotide sequence: TGTGCCAGCAGCCAAGATCGCCGTTTTAGCGGGGGGTACAATGAGCAGTTCTTC.

The chain couples TRBV4-1 to TRBJ2-7; D ambiguous. CDR1 is MGHRA, CDR2 YSYEKL, per germline. This CDR3 is 13 amino acids long. With 1 base removed from V and 2 bases from J, the gap between germline ends came to 6 bases. Written as DNA, the CDR3 is TGCGCCAGCAGCCAAGTGGGCACCTACGAGCAGTACTTC. Amino acid sequence: CASSQVGTYEQYF.

The chain carries TRBV7-9 and TRBJ1-4, with D maybe TRBD1 (6 bases). The V gene's germline CDR1 is SEHNR and CDR2 FQNEAQ (reference sequence). Trimming stripped 4 bases from V and 3 bases from J, with 9 bases between. The CDR3 extends over 14 amino acids. The CDR3 is CASSSQGSNEKLFF. The CDR3 DNA reads as TGTGCCAGCAGCTCACAGGGATCTAATGAAAAACTGTTTTTT.

The chain has TRBV24-1 and TRBJ1-2; D gene uncertain. V was shortened by 7 bases and J by 1 base, with 12 bases between the two germline ends. The CDR3 sequence is 14 residues long. Germline-derived CDR1 and CDR2 are KGHDR and SFDVKD. Here the CDR3 DNA reads TGTGCCACCAGCGGTCGAGGGAATAACTATGGCTACACCTTC. Its protein is CATSGRGNNYGYTF.

The V and J genes are TRBV2 and TRBJ1-5, with D perhaps matching TRBD1 (5 bases). This CDR3 is built from 14 residues. Trimming stripped 5 bases from V and 7 bases from J, with 15 bases between. Germline-derived CDR1 and CDR2 are SNHLY and FYNNEI. The CDR3 DNA is TGTGCCAGCAGTTTTCAGGGAAAGGGGCAGCCCCAGCATTTT. Translating it yields CASSFQGKGQPQHF.

The chain is built from TRBV7-9 and TRBJ1-2; 8 bases agree with TRBD1. The CDR3 covers 15 residues. J gave up 7 bases and V 7 bases, and 14 bases lay outside the gene matches. CDR1 SEHNR and CDR2 FQNEAQ come from the germline V gene (reference sequence). In nucleotides, the CDR3 is TGTGCCAGCAACCCCACCGACAGGGGACGGTTTGGCTACACCTTC. It translates to CASNPTDRGRFGYTF.

The chain recombines TRBV5-1 with TRBJ1-1; 9 bases are shared with TRBD1. With 2 bases clipped from V and 1 base from J, the junction kept 3 bases outside the gene matches. The germline gives CDR1 SGHRS, CDR2 YFSETQ. This CDR3 spans 15 amino acids. This chain's CDR3 is CASSLQGAPNTEAFF. CDR3 nucleotides: TGCGCCAGCAGCTTACAGGGGGCGCCGAACACTGAAGCTTTCTTT.